This T cell receptor (beta chain) was profiled in a study of blood T cell repertoires in COVID-19. This CDR3 contains 13 residues. The germline V and J ends were trimmed by 5 bases and 0 bases, with 7 bases remaining between them. Only in-frame clones appear in the TCRdb table, and some are missing; sequencing was by immunoSEQ multiplex PCR. This table has 490,000 or so clones, 70% to 90% appearing once. The V and J genes are TRBV12-3 or TRBV12-4 and TRBJ1-1; D is uncertain. The TCR originated in a woman aged 55-69 years who had recovered from COVID-19. Sequences were obtained from PBMCs or T cells enriched from blood (not recorded which). CDR3 region: CASSHSLNTEAFF. CDR3 nucleotide sequence: TGTGCCAGCAGTCACAGTTTGAACACTGAAGCTTTCTTT.